The present TCR beta chain was sequenced within a study of CD8 T cells in ankylosing spondylitis. Study findings and constraints: Peripheral blood samples showed relatively rare disease-linked clones, and these clones were CD8+. A subset of motif variants has previously been described in the synovial fluid and blood of reactive arthritis. Blood from ankylosing spondylitis patients appeared to carry a characteristic roughly 8-variant TCR beta motif. From matched ankylosing spondylitis synovial fluid, disease-linked clones were reportedly recovered at significantly enriched levels.

In regard to this clonotype: Its matching antigen is unknown.

By quantitative 5'-RACE with molecular barcodes, the TCR beta libraries were made. Via MiXCR, TCRdb re-called the 5' RACE reads, giving one row per CDR3 protein. The sample has fewer than 500,000 distinct CDR3 sequences, more than 20% seen once; the top ten hold about 17%. CDR1 LGHNA and CDR2 YNFKEQ come from the germline V gene. Trimming removed 1 base at V and 1 base at J, with 10 bases between. The CDR3 has 15 residues. This receptor was taken from a male donor with ankylosing spondylitis. V gene TRBV4-2 combines with J gene TRBJ2-5, with D maybe TRBD2 (6 bases). Sequenced input: blood, either unsorted or a sorted T cell fraction (not recorded which). The CDR3 is CASSQVAGFQETQYF. CDR3 in DNA: TGTGCCAGCAGCCAAGTGGCGGGGTTCCAAGAGACCCAGTACTTC.